The 30 T cell receptor beta chains below come from one sample, sequenced in a study of blood T cell repertoires in COVID-19. Using immunoSEQ multiplex PCR, the repertoire was profiled, and TCRdb retains in-frame clones only, with some absent. Here the sample spans some 100,000 clones, around 87% being singletons. Source material: peripheral blood. The receptor source for this set is a human donor in a cohort sampled during active COVID-19.

V is TRBV30 and J is TRBJ2-6; 7 bases fit TRBD1. J was trimmed by 0 bases and V by 4 bases; bases with no gene match: 9. The CDR3 has 17 residues. Germline V gene sequence: CDR1 GTSNPN, CDR2 SVGIG (reference sequence). CDR3 sequence reads: CAWNQDRSLSGANVLTF. For the CDR3, the DNA is TGTGCCTGGAATCAGGACAGGAGCCTCTCTGGGGCCAACGTCCTGACTTTC.

This clone was counted a few times. The genes are TRBV7-2 and TRBJ2-5, with D uncertain. The CDR3 covers 14 residues. V was pared by 1 base and J by 3 bases, with 9 bases between. CDR1 is SGHTA and CDR2 is FQGNSA in the germline V gene. CDR3 residues: CASSLGLVKETQYF. The DNA for the CDR3 is TGTGCCAGCAGCTTAGGACTGGTAAAAGAGACCCAGTACTTC.

This chain uses TRBV4-2 with TRBJ2-7, with 9 bases matching TRBD1. The junction had 4 bases not matched to a gene; V was cut back by 4 bases and J by 3 bases. The CDR3 sequence is 14 residues long. The germline CDR1 and CDR2 sequences are LGHNA and YNFKEQ. The CDR3, as DNA: TGTGCCAGCAGCCCGACGGGACAGGGCTACGAGCAGTACTTC. Its protein is CASSPTGQGYEQYF.

The rearrangement joins TRBV14 to TRBJ2-5; D is perhaps TRBD2 (6 bases). The CDR3 spans 13 residues. V was clipped by 3 bases and J by 5 bases, with 10 bases between them. CDR1 is SGHDN and CDR2 is FVKESK in the germline V gene. CDR3 DNA sequence: TGTGCCAGCAGCCACCCGGGGAGGGAGACCCAGTACTTC. Translated, it gives CASSHPGRETQYF.

The V call is TRBV19, the J call TRBJ1-2, with TRBD1 as a possible D gene (5 bases). The CDR3 length is 15 residues. The V end was cut by 0 bases, the J end by 8 bases, with 16 bases between. Germline V gene lookup returns CDR1 LNHDA and CDR2 SQIVND (reference sequence). DNA of the CDR3: TGTGCCAGTAGTATAGAAGTCAGGGATTTCTACGGCTACACCTTC. Its protein is CASSIEVRDFYGYTF.

This chain joins TRBV5-1 and TRBJ2-1, with a tentative D call TRBD2 (6 bases). The CDR3 extends over 13 amino acids. V shed 1 base and J shed 7 bases, with 9 bases lying between them. Germline V gives CDR1 SGHRS, CDR2 YFSETQ. CDR3 loop: CASSLTSLNEQFF. Here the CDR3 DNA reads TGCGCCAGCAGCTTGACTAGCTTAAATGAGCAGTTCTTC.

The genes are TRBV19 and TRBJ2-7; 7 nucleotides line up with TRBD2. Germline V lookup: CDR1 LNHDA, CDR2 SQIVND (reference sequence). With V trimmed by 5 bases and J by 7 bases, 2 bases remained unmatched. This CDR3 has 11 amino acids. CDR3 region: CASSLGGEQYF. For the CDR3, the DNA is TGTGCCAGTAGTCTCGGGGGGGAGCAGTACTTC.

This chain uses TRBV5-1 with TRBJ2-7; D call uncertain. Germline V lookup: CDR1 SGHRS, CDR2 YFSETQ. With 2 bases removed from V and 3 bases from J, the gap between germline ends came to 9 bases. The CDR3 totals 13 residues. CDR3 region: CASSFAAFYEQYF. CDR3 bases: TGCGCCAGCAGCTTTGCGGCATTCTACGAGCAGTACTTC. Together with reference TRBV5-1 and TRBJ2-7, the CDR3 gives the full variable domain: KAGVTQTPRYLIKTRGQQVTLSCSPISGHRSVSWYQQTPGQGLQFLFEYFSETQRNKGNFPGRFSGRQFSNSRSEMNVSTLELGDSALYLCASSFAAFYEQYFGPGTRLTVT.

The V and J genes are TRBV7-9 and TRBJ2-1, with 7 bases matching TRBD2. The CDR3 is 15 amino acids. The junction had 8 bases not matched to a gene; V was cut back by 0 bases and J by 9 bases. The germline gives CDR1 SEHNR, CDR2 FQNEAQ (reference sequence). The DNA of the CDR3 is TGTGCCAGCAGCTTAGCCTCTTTCGGGAGGAGTGAGCAGTTCTTC. It yields the protein CASSLASFGRSEQFF.

The chain couples TRBV7-2 to TRBJ2-1; 8 bases map to TRBD2. J was trimmed by 6 bases and V by 1 base; bases with no gene match: 5. Germline V gives CDR1 SGHTA, CDR2 FQGNSA. This CDR3 comprises 15 residues. CDR3 DNA sequence: TGTGCCAGCAGCTTAGTCGGACTAGCCACCAATGAGCAGTTCTTC. It specifies CASSLVGLATNEQFF. The full variable domain, completed using reference TRBV7-2 and TRBJ2-1, is GAGVSQSPSNKVTEKGKDVELRCDPISGHTALYWYRQSLGQGLEFLIYFQGNSAPDKSGLPSDRFSAERTGGSVSTLTIQRTQQEDSAVYLCASSLVGLATNEQFFGPGTRLTVL.

The chain joins TRBV9 to TRBJ2-1; TRBD2 matches 7 bases. The V gene end was trimmed by 0 bases and the J gene end by 2 bases; junction bases not matched to a gene: 5. The germline V gene encodes CDR1 SGDLS and CDR2 YYNGEE. The CDR3 contains 16 residues. The CDR3 sequence is CASSVGSSGAYNEQFF. The CDR3 DNA reads as TGTGCCAGCAGCGTAGGGTCCAGCGGGGCCTACAATGAGCAGTTCTTC.

The gene calls are TRBV6-5 and TRBJ2-7; D remains unclear. The V gene lost 7 bases and the J gene lost 1 base, with 8 bases spanning the gap. From germline, CDR1 is MNHEY and CDR2 SVGAGI. The CDR3 is 12 amino acids. CDR3 amino acids: CASTAPSYEQYF. DNA for the CDR3: TGTGCCAGCACAGCGCCTTCCTACGAGCAGTACTTC.

The chain uses TRBV6-6 and TRBJ1-2; D is ambiguous. The CDR3 is 14 residues long. V was trimmed by 0 bases and J by 4 bases, leaving 9 bases between them. Germline CDR1 and CDR2: MNHNY and SVGAGI (reference sequence). The DNA for the CDR3 is TGTGCCAGCAGTTACTCGCGGGAAGCCTATGGCTACACCTTC. As protein: CASSYSREAYGYTF.

V is TRBV11-2 and J is TRBJ1-2; no definite D call. V lost 3 bases and J lost 2, with 4 bases in between. Germline V lookup: CDR1 SGHAT, CDR2 FQNNGV. CDR3 size: 12 residues. The CDR3 sequence: CASSFRNYGYTF. CDR3 coding DNA: TGTGCCAGCAGCTTCAGGAACTATGGCTACACCTTC.

The chain couples TRBV19 to TRBJ1-1; maybe TRBD1 (5 bases). The length of the CDR3 is 14 residues. The germline V and J ends were trimmed by 7 bases and 1 base, with 13 bases remaining between them. CDR1 is LNHDA, CDR2 SQIVND, per germline (reference sequence). CDR3 region: CASTPGTENTEAFF. In DNA, the CDR3 is TGTGCCAGTACGCCAGGGACTGAGAACACTGAAGCTTTCTTT.

This chain links TRBV9 with TRBJ2-6, with TRBD1 identical over 7 bases. Germline V gives CDR1 SGDLS, CDR2 YYNGEE. Losses at the gene ends were 1 base for V and 4 bases for J; bases not matched to a gene: 5. The CDR3 has 16 residues. The CDR3 sequence is CASSVRQGPGANVLTF. The CDR3 DNA follows: TGTGCCAGCAGCGTAAGACAGGGACCCGGGGCCAACGTCCTGACTTTC.

This CDR3 reads CATSESGTAQEKLFF. CDR3 DNA sequence: TGTGCCACCAGTGAGTCGGGGACAGCGCAAGAAAAACTGTTTTTT. This chain connects TRBV24-1 to TRBJ1-4, with TRBD1 identical over 7 bases. Trimming took 4 bases from V and 8 from J; bases not matched to a gene: 9. Germline CDR1 is KGHDR and CDR2 is SFDVKD. The CDR3 is made up of 15 amino acids.

The rearrangement uses TRBV11-1 and TRBJ2-4; possibly TRBD1 for D (5 bases). The V gene lost 5 bases and the J gene lost 3 bases, with 11 bases spanning the gap. The CDR3 length is 14 residues. Germline V gives CDR1 SGHAT, CDR2 FQDESV (reference sequence). The CDR3 reads CASSPQGSKNIQYF. CDR3 nucleotides: TGTGCCAGCAGCCCGCAGGGTAGCAAAAACATTCAGTACTTC. The whole variable domain, remainder taken from reference TRBV11-1 and TRBJ2-4, is EAEVAQSPRYKITEKSQAVAFWCDPISGHATLYWYRQILGQGPELLVQFQDESVVDDSQLPKDRFSAERLKGVDSTLKIQPAELGDSAMYLCASSPQGSKNIQYFGAGTRLSVL.

The genes are TRBV6-5 and TRBJ1-1; D possibly corresponds to TRBD1 (6 bases). Trimming pared 5 bases from V and 6 bases from J, leaving 16 bases between. Germline-derived CDR1 and CDR2 are MNHEY and SVGAGI. This CDR3 region has 14 residues. The CDR3 DNA reads as TGTGCCAGCAGTATCTACAGGGAGGGAGCTGAAGCTTTCTTT. Translated: CASSIYREGAEAFF.

In DNA form, the CDR3 reads TGTGCCAGCAGCAAGGCCCGGACAGGCCGAGGGGAAGAAGAGCAGTACTTC. Protein: CASSKARTGRGEEEQYF. The V and J genes are TRBV21-1 and TRBJ2-7; no DNA check was done on the table's D call, TRBD1. TRBV21-1 is a listed pseudogene. The CDR3 has 17 residues.

The genes are TRBV20-1 and TRBJ1-4; weak D call: TRBD1 (5 bases). The CDR3 has 12 amino acids. The germline V and J ends were trimmed by 4 bases and 8 bases, with 11 bases remaining between them. CDR1 and CDR2 from the germline V gene are DFQATT and SNEGSKA (reference sequence). CDR3 sequence: CSAIESGEKLFF. The CDR3, as DNA: TGCAGTGCTATTGAATCAGGGGAAAAACTGTTTTTT.

The chain employs TRBV30 and TRBJ1-2; maybe TRBD1 (5 bases). The CDR3 sequence is 17 residues long. V lost 2 bases, J lost 8 bases, and 27 bases lay in between. Germline assignment: CDR1 GTSNPN and CDR2 SVGIG (reference sequence). CDR3 region: CAWSLSTGSARSEGYTF. The CDR3 DNA reads as TGTGCCTGGAGTCTCTCTACAGGCTCGGCTCGATCGGAAGGCTACACCTTC.

The chain employs TRBV7-2 and TRBJ1-3; a possible D gene is TRBD1 (5 bases). Germline assignment: CDR1 SGHTA and CDR2 FQGNSA. With 3 bases removed from V and 2 bases from J, the gap between germline ends came to 14 bases. The CDR3 extends over 16 amino acids. As DNA, the CDR3 is TGTGCCAGCAGCTTCTCGACAGCGAGAACTGGAAACACCATATATTTT. Translation gives CASSFSTARTGNTIYF.

The chain has TRBV19 and TRBJ2-6; possible D gene TRBD1, 6 bases. V was clipped by 6 bases and J by 4 bases, with 13 bases between them. Germline lookup yields CDR1 LNHDA and CDR2 SQIVND (reference sequence). The CDR3 consists of 15 residues. The CDR3 loop reads CASREAGAGANVLTF. The CDR3, as DNA: TGTGCCAGTAGGGAAGCAGGGGCAGGGGCCAACGTCCTGACTTTC.

The rearrangement joins TRBV6-5 to TRBJ2-3; the match to TRBD1 covers 9 bases. Unmatched junction bases numbered 8, after V lost 6 bases and J lost 4 bases. Per germline, CDR1 MNHEY and CDR2 SVGAGI. This CDR3 is built from 15 residues. As DNA, the CDR3 is TGTGCCAGCAGGGGGGGACAGGGAAAGGCAGATACGCAGTATTTT. This encodes CASRGGQGKADTQYF.

A note on this clone: At the DNA level, this CDR3 is encoded by other sequences in the same sample as well. V is TRBV9 and J is TRBJ2-2, with D tentatively TRBD1 (5 bases). V was shortened by 5 bases and J by 1 base, with 9 bases between the two germline ends. The CDR3 covers 14 residues. The germline V gene has CDR1 SGDLS and CDR2 YYNGEE. The CDR3 loop is CASSVTGNTGELFF. CDR3 bases: TGTGCCAGCAGTGTAACAGGGAACACCGGGGAGCTGTTTTTT.

The rearrangement uses TRBV24-1 and TRBJ2-5; TRBD2 aligns across 7 bases. This CDR3 is built from 15 residues. CDR1 and CDR2 from the germline V gene are KGHDR and SFDVKD. The V and J ends lost 4 bases and 5 bases, in that order; junction bases with no gene match: 9. DNA of the CDR3: TGTGCCACCAGTGACCCCCTGCGGGGGTGGGAGACCCAGTACTTC. Translation gives CATSDPLRGWETQYF.

The chain is built from TRBV5-1 and TRBJ2-3; possible D gene TRBD1, 6 bases. Germline CDR1 and CDR2: SGHRS and YFSETQ. With 4 bases removed from V and 0 bases from J, the gap between germline ends came to 15 bases. This CDR3 comprises 16 residues. This CDR3 is CASSPNREPSTDTQYF. CDR3 DNA: TGCGCCAGCAGCCCGAACAGGGAACCTAGCACAGATACGCAGTATTTT.

The V call is TRBV11-3, the J call TRBJ2-1; 8 positions match TRBD2. In germline, CDR1 is SGHNT, CDR2 YENEEA. The CDR3 runs to 14 residues. After removal of 10 bases from V and 5 bases from J, the junction contained 10 bases not matched to a gene. DNA of the CDR3: TGTGCCACCAAGGGAGCGGGAGTGAACAATGAGCAGTTCTTC. Residues: CATKGAGVNNEQFF.

This clone was detected only once. The genes are TRBV6-5 and TRBJ1-5; TRBD1 matches at 10 bases. This CDR3 is 16 amino acids long. Germline V lookup: CDR1 MNHEY, CDR2 SVGAGI. V lost 0 bases, J lost 4 bases, and 3 bases stayed unmatched. The CDR3 nucleotides read TGTGCCAGCAGTTACTCGGGGGACAGGGGAAATCAGCCCCAGCATTTT. It is translated as CASSYSGDRGNQPQHF.